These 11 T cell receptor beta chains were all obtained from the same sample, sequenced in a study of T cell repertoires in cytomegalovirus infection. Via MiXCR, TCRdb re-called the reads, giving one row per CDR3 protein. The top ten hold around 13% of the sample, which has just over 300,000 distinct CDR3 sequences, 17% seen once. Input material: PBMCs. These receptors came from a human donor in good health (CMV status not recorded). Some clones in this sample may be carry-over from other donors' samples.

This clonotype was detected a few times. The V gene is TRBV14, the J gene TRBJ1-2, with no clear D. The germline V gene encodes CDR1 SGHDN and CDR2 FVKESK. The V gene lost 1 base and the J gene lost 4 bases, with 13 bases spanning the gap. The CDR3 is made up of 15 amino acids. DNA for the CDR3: TGTGCCAGCAGCCAAGCGGGTGCCGGAGTCTATGGCTACACCTTC. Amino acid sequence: CASSQAGAGVYGYTF.

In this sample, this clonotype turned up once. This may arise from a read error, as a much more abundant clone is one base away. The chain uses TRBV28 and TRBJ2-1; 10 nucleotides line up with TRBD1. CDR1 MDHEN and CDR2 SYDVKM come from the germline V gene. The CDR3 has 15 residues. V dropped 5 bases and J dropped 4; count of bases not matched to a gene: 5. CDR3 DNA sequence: TGTGCCAGCAGTGGGGACAGGGGAAGATACAATGAGCAGTTCTTC. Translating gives CASSGDRGRYNEQFF.

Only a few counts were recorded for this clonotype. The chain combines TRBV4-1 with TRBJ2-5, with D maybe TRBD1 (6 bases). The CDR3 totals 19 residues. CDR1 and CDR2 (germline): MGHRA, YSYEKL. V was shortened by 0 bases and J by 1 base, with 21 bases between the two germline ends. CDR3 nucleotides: TGCGCCAGCAGCCAAGAGGGGGCAAGTGCCGCCCTCGTCCAAGAGACCCAGTACTTC. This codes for CASSQEGASAALVQETQYF.

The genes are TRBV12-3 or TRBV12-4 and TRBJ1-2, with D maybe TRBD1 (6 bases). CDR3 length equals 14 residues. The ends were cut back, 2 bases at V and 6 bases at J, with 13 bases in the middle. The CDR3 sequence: CASSLRRAGDGYTF. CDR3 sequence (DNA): TGTGCCAGCAGTTTAAGGAGGGCAGGGGATGGCTACACCTTC.

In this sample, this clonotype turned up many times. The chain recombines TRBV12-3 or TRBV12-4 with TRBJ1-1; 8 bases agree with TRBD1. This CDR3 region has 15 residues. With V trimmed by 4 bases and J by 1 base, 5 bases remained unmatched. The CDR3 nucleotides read TGTGCCAGCAGTTGGGGGACAGGACAGAACACTGAAGCTTTCTTT. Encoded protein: CASSWGTGQNTEAFF.

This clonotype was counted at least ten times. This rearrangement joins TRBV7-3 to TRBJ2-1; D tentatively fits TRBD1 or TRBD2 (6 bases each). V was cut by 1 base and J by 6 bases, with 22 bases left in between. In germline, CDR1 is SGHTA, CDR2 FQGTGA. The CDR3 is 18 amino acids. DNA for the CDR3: TGTGCCAGCAGCTTAAATGGGGGCCGTGCGGGGTGGGGCAATGAGCAGTTCTTC. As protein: CASSLNGGRAGWGNEQFF. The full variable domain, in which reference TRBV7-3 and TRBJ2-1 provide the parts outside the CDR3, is GAGVSQTPSNKVTEKGKYVELRCDPISGHTALYWYRQSLGQGPEFLIYFQGTGAADDSGLPNDRFFAVRPEGSVSTLKIQRTERGDSAVYLCASSLNGGRAGWGNEQFFGPGTRLTVL.

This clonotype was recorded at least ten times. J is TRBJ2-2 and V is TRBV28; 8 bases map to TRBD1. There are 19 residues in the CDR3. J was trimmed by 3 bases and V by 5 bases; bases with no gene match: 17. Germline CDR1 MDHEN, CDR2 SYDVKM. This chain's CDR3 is CASSLNTKTGGYDTGELFF. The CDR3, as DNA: TGTGCCAGCAGTCTCAATACCAAAACAGGGGGGTATGACACCGGGGAGCTGTTTTTT.

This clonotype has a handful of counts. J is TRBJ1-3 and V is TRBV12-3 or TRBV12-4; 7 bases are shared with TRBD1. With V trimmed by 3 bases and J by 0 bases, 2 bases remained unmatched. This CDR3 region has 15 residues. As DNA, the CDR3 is TGTGCCAGCAGTTTGGGACAGATCTCTGGAAACACCATATATTTT. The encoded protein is CASSLGQISGNTIYF.

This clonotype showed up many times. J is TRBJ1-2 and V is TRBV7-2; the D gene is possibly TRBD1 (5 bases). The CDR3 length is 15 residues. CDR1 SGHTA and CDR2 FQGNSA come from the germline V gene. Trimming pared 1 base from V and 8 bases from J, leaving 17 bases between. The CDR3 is CASSLGWGSRKGYTF. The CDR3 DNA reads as TGTGCCAGCAGCTTAGGCTGGGGGAGTCGAAAAGGCTACACCTTC.

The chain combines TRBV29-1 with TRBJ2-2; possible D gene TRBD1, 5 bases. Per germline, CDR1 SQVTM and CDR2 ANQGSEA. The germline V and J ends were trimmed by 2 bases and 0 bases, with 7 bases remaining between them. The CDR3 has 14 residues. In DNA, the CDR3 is TGCAGCGTTGAAAAACAGGCGAACACCGGGGAGCTGTTTTTT. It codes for CSVEKQANTGELFF.

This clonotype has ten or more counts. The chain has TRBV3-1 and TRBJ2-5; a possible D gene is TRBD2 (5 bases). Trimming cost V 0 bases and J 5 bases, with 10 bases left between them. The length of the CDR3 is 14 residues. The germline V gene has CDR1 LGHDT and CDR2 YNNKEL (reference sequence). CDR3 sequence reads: CASSQEGGGETQYF. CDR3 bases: TGTGCCAGCAGCCAAGAGGGTGGAGGCGAGACCCAGTACTTC.